This T cell receptor (beta chain) emerged from a study of Ad26.COV2.S vaccination and SARS-CoV-2 variants. Study-level findings and limits: Analyses that measured TCR breadth and depth may have underestimated total T cell responses.

The protocol was immunoSEQ multiplex PCR, while the TCRdb copy is restricted to in-frame clones and leaves out a portion. The table lists 300,000 to 350,000 clones, about 87% of them singletons. This clone occurred a few times. Antigen specificity is unknown. Deletions cut 3 bases from V and 0 bases from J, with 9 bases between. This CDR3 has 15 residues. Looked up from germline, CDR1 is SGHNT and CDR2 is YYREEE (reference sequence). The treatment is: about 20 received Ad26.COV2.S at low or high dose, single or two shots; 5 received placebo; per-sample allocation not given. The samples date from day 63 after the first vaccine or placebo injection. Ad26 vector vaccine expressed Wuhan-strain SARS-CoV-2 spike.

The V call is TRBV5-4, the J call TRBJ2-2, with D possibly being TRBD1 (6 bases). The source material was peripheral blood, sampled in a trial of Ad26.COV2.S vaccine versus placebo. This TCR was sampled from a person aged 18-60 years who received the Ad26.COV2.S COVID-19 vaccine or a placebo. CDR3 region: CASSSGTPNTGELFF. Here the CDR3 DNA reads TGTGCCAGCAGCTCCGGGACACCGAACACCGGGGAGCTGTTTTTT.